The present TCR beta chain was sequenced within a study of cytomegalovirus exposure and HLA in healthy donors. Study-level points and caveats: The records held CMV serostatus as the only immune exposure information. Some public TCRs appeared in many individuals, while most sequences were rare. For TCR beta chains, V- and J-gene trimming was later linked to a missense DCLRE1C variant. It was reported in a later analysis that an Asian-associated ancestry cluster showed fewer N-insertions than the roughly 660-donor mean.

As regards this clone: Its antigen is as yet unknown.

60 Vbeta and 13 Jbeta primers were used in PCR. The protocol was immunoSEQ multiplex PCR, while the TCRdb copy is restricted to in-frame clones and leaves out a portion. This table holds over 80,000 clones, roughly 70% found once. Trimming removed 4 bases from V and 10 bases from J, with 16 bases in between. CDR3 length equals 13 residues. Germline V lookup: CDR1 LGHNA, CDR2 YSLEER. Sequencing was performed on PBMCs. The chain joins TRBV4-3 to TRBJ1-1; a weak D match, TRBD1 (5 bases). The receptor was derived from a man aged 35-49 years in good health and CMV-seronegative. As DNA, the CDR3 is TGCGCCAGCAGCCCCCGCTCAGGGCGCCGAGCTTTCTTT. Its translation is CASSPRSGRRAFF.